The 11 T cell receptor beta chains reported below all come from one sample, sequenced in a study of shared clonotypes between healthy human individuals. Repertoires were generated with immunoSEQ multiplex PCR, while TCRdb's copy carries only in-frame clones and drops some. This sample has more than 1.2 million clones, with 98% found just once. The source material was naive CD4+ T cells sorted from blood. The sample's subset: CD45RA+ positively selected. All receptors come from a man aged 25 to 45 in good health.

The J gene is TRBJ2-1, the V gene TRBV27; TRBD2 matches 7 bases. Germline V gives CDR1 MNHEY, CDR2 SMNVEV (reference sequence). Losses at the gene ends were 4 bases for V and 9 bases for J; bases not matched to a gene: 9. The CDR3 is 14 amino acids. The CDR3 region is CASSWAGTISEQFF. The CDR3 DNA reads as TGTGCCAGCAGTTGGGCCGGGACTATAAGTGAGCAGTTCTTC.

The V call is TRBV28, the J call TRBJ2-1; no reliable D call. Germline values: CDR1 MDHEN, CDR2 SYDVKM. V was shortened by 1 base and J by 0 bases, with 22 bases between the two germline ends. The CDR3 is made up of 20 amino acids. The CDR3 protein is CASSLSAVGPVGRSYNEQFF. As DNA, the CDR3 is TGTGCCAGCAGTTTATCTGCGGTAGGTCCGGTTGGTCGCTCCTACAATGAGCAGTTCTTC. Combining the CDR3 with reference TRBV28 and TRBJ2-1 gives the whole variable domain DVKVTQSSRYLVKRTGEKVFLECVQDMDHENMFWYRQDPGLGLRLIYFSYDVKMKEKGDIPEGYSVSREKKERFSLILESASTNQTSMYLCASSLSAVGPVGRSYNEQFFGPGTRLTVL.

The chain carries TRBV28 and TRBJ1-1; 7 bases map to TRBD1. Trimming at V came to 5 bases and at J to 4 bases, leaving 4 bases not matched to a gene. Germline V gene sequence: CDR1 MDHEN, CDR2 SYDVKM. This CDR3 contains 13 residues. CDR3 nucleotides: TGTGCCAGCAGTGACAGGGTGCGCACTGAAGCTTTCTTT. It is translated as CASSDRVRTEAFF. Combining the CDR3 with reference TRBV28 and TRBJ1-1 gives the whole variable domain DVKVTQSSRYLVKRTGEKVFLECVQDMDHENMFWYRQDPGLGLRLIYFSYDVKMKEKGDIPEGYSVSREKKERFSLILESASTNQTSMYLCASSDRVRTEAFFGQGTRLTVV.

The gene calls are TRBV28 and TRBJ2-1; D gene unclear. The CDR3 has 14 residues. Per germline, CDR1 MDHEN and CDR2 SYDVKM. The V gene lost 6 bases and the J gene lost 5 bases, with 14 bases spanning the gap. The CDR3 bases are TGTGCCAGCAGCCCCGTGGGCCCCGACAATGAGCAGTTCTTC. Translated: CASSPVGPDNEQFF.

The V call is TRBV15, the J call TRBJ2-7; D possibly matches TRBD1 or TRBD2 (5 bases each). V lost 2 bases to trimming and J lost 1 base, with 15 bases between them. The CDR3 extends over 16 amino acids. Germline CDR1 and CDR2: LNHNV and YYDKDF (reference sequence). CDR3 sequence reads: CATSRKGPIISYEQYF. The CDR3 DNA follows: TGTGCCACCAGCAGAAAGGGACCGATAATATCCTACGAGCAGTACTTC.

This chain uses TRBV11-2 with TRBJ2-7; 8 nucleotides line up with TRBD2. V was clipped by 2 bases and J by 3 bases; unmatched bases: 6. CDR1 and CDR2 from the germline V gene are SGHAT and FQNNGV. The CDR3 runs to 15 residues. CDR3 sequence (DNA): TGTGCCAGCAGCTTATCCACGGGGGGGTACTACGAGCAGTACTTC. This encodes CASSLSTGGYYEQYF. Full variable domain (missing parts from reference TRBV11-2 and TRBJ2-7): EAGVAQSPRYKIIEKRQSVAFWCNPISGHATLYWYQQILGQGPKLLIQFQNNGVVDDSQLPKDRFSAERLKGVDSTLKIQPAKLEDSAVYLCASSLSTGGYYEQYFGPGTRLTVT.

The chain is built from TRBV4-3 and TRBJ2-7; D gene ambiguous. With 0 bases removed from V and 9 bases from J, the gap between germline ends came to 15 bases. The CDR3 has 14 residues. Looked up from germline, CDR1 is LGHNA and CDR2 is YSLEER. CDR3 sequence reads: CASSQDRASPVQYF. The DNA of the CDR3 is TGCGCCAGCAGCCAAGACCGGGCATCCCCCGTGCAGTACTTC.

The rearrangement uses TRBV7-9 and TRBJ2-7, with 7 bases matching TRBD2. The CDR3 is 12 residues long. Germline V lookup: CDR1 SEHNR, CDR2 FQNEAQ (reference sequence). The V gene end was trimmed by 5 bases and the J gene end by 5 bases; junction bases not matched to a gene: 3. CDR3 in DNA: TGTGCCAGCAGCCTCCGGGAGGACGAGCAGTACTTC. It specifies CASSLREDEQYF.

The chain has TRBV11-2 and TRBJ2-3; D is possibly TRBD2 (5 bases). V lost 4 bases and J 3 bases, leaving 23 bases between the germline ends. CDR3 length: 18 amino acids. From germline, CDR1 is SGHAT and CDR2 FQNNGV. The chain's CDR3 is CASSYLGGLAQSTDTQYF. The CDR3, as DNA: TGTGCCAGCAGCTACCTCGGTGGGCTAGCACAGTCAACAGATACGCAGTATTTT.

This chain connects TRBV11-2 to TRBJ1-1; 8 bases fit TRBD1. CDR3 length: 15 amino acids. The V gene end was trimmed by 4 bases and the J gene end by 1 base; junction bases not matched to a gene: 5. Germline V lookup: CDR1 SGHAT, CDR2 FQNNGV. CDR3 in amino acids: CASSSPGTGNTEAFF. CDR3 nucleotide sequence: TGTGCCAGCAGCTCCCCCGGGACAGGGAACACTGAAGCTTTCTTT.

As regards this clone: The sample contains more than one DNA sequence encoding this CDR3. This chain connects TRBV6-5 to TRBJ2-7; no reliable D call. The CDR3 totals 11 residues. V was clipped by 3 bases and J by 7 bases, with 7 bases between them. Per germline, CDR1 MNHEY and CDR2 SVGAGI. The CDR3 DNA sequence: TGTGCCAGCAGTTATAGTAGGGAGCAGTACTTC. Protein sequence: CASSYSREQYF.